This T cell receptor (beta chain) was sequenced during a study of control samples from healthy donors and cancer patients. This CDR3 region has 14 residues. Trimming stripped 2 bases from V and 0 bases from J, with 6 bases between. The V gene's germline CDR1 is SGHNT and CDR2 YYREEE (reference sequence). Libraries were prepared by immunoSEQ multiplex PCR; TCRdb keeps only in-frame clonotypes and omits some of them. The table lists approximately 54,000 clones, around nine tenths of them singletons. What was sequenced was PBMCs. V gene TRBV5-4 combines with J gene TRBJ1-3; D remains ambiguous. This clonotype was obtained from a man aged 45-65 years with head and neck cancer. Here the CDR3 reads CASSFWSSGNTIYF. The CDR3 nucleotides are TGTGCCAGCAGCTTTTGGAGCTCTGGAAACACCATATATTTT.